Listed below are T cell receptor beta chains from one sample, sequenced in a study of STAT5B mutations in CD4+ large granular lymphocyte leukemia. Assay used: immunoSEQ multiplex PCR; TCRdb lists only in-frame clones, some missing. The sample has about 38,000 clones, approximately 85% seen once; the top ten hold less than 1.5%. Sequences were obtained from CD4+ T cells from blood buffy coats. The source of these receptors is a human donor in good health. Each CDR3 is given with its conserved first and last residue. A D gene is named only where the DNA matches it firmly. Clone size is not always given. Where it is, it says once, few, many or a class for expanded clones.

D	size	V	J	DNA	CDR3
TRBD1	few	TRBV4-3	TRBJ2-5	TGCGCCAGCAGCCAGGACAGGACCCTTCAGACCCAGTACTTC	CASSQDRTLQTQYF
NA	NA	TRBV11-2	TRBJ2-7	TGTGCCAGCAGCTTCCGGACGGTCTCCTACGAGCAGTACTTC	CASSFRTVSYEQYF
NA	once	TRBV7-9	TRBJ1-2	TGTGCCAGCAGCTCAACTGCGCACAGAGGCTACACCTTC	CASSSTAHRGYTF
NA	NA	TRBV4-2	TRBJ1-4	TGTGCCAGCAGCCAAGAACCCCTCTTATCCGAGGGGACTAATGAAAAACTGTTTTTT	CASSQEPLLSEGTNEKLFF
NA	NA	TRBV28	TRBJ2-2	TGTGCCAGCAGTTTTAACTTAATTAACACCGGGGAGCTGTTTTTT	CASSFNLINTGELFF
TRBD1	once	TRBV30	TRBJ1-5	TGTGCCTGGAGTCGGGACAGGGCGATGCATTTT	CAWSRDRAMHF
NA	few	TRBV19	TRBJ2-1	TGTGCCAGTAAGGGCAGGGGAGATGAGCAGTTCTTC	CASKGRGDEQFF
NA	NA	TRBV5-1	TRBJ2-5	TGCGCCAGCAGCTTGGGATTTCAAGAGACCCAGTACTTC	CASSLGFQETQYF
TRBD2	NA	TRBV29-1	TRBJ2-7	TGCAGCGTCCCCAGCGGGGTCTCCTACGAGCAGTACTTC	CSVPSGVSYEQYF
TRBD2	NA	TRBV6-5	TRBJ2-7	TGTGCCAGCAGGAGCGGGGGTTACTACGAGCAGTACTTC	CASRSGGYYEQYF
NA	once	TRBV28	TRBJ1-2	TGTGCCAGCAGTTTCGCGTCACAGAACTATGGCTACACCTTC	CASSFASQNYGYTF
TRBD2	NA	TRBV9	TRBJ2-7	TGTGCCAGCAGCGTAGGTCTAGCGGGAGAGTGGGGAAGGTCCTACGAGCAGTACTTC	CASSVGLAGEWGRSYEQYF
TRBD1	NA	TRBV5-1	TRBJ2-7	TGCGCCAGCAGACCTGGGACAGGTCCGAGCTCCTACGAGCAGTACTTC	CASRPGTGPSSYEQYF
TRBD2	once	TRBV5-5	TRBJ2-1	TGTGCCAGCAGCTTGGCAGCGGGGAACGATGAGCAGTTCTTC	CASSLAAGNDEQFF
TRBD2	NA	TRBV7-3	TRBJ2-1	TGTGCCAGCAGCTTTGGCGGGGGGGCGAATGAGCAGTTCTTC	CASSFGGGANEQFF
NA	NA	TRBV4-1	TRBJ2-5	TGCGCCAGCAGCCAAGAGACCAACATTCAAGGGACCCAGTACTTC	CASSQETNIQGTQYF
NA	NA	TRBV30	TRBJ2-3	TGTGCCTGGAGTCGAATCAGAGGGGCAGGGGATACGCAGTATTTT	CAWSRIRGAGDTQYF
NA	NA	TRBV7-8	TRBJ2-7	TGTGCCAGCAGCCCCAGGATCTCCTACGAGCAGTACTTC	CASSPRISYEQYF
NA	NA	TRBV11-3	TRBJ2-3	TGTGCCAGCAGCCAAGGCCCTAGCACAGATACGCAGTATTTT	CASSQGPSTDTQYF
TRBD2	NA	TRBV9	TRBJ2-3	TGTGCCAGCAGCGCTGGGACTAGCGGGGATACGCAGTATTTT	CASSAGTSGDTQYF
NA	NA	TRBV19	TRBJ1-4	TGTGCCAGTGTTTTAATGGGAGGGGGGAGCGGTGAAAAACTGTTTTTT	CASVLMGGGSGEKLFF
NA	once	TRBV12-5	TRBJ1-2	TGTGCTAGTGGTTCCACGGGGAACTATGGCTACACCTTC	CASGSTGNYGYTF
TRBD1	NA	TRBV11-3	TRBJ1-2	TGTGCCAGCAGTATGAGGGGGCAGAGTGGCTACACCTTC	CASSMRGQSGYTF
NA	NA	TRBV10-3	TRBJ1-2	TGTGCCATTTGGGAAGAAGGCAGCGGCTACACCTTC	CAIWEEGSGYTF
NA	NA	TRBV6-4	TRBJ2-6	TGTGCCAGCAGTGAAGGGTCTGGGGCCAACGTCCTGACTTTC	CASSEGSGANVLTF
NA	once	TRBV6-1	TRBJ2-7	TGTGCCAGCACCCCGGGACATAGCTCCTACGAGCAGTACTTC	CASTPGHSSYEQYF
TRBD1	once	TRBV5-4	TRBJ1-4	TGTGCCAGCAGCTTGGATACAGGGGGAACTGAAAAACTGTTTTTT	CASSLDTGGTEKLFF
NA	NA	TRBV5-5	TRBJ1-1	TGTGCCAGCAGCTTGTCAGGGCGAACTGAAGCTTTCTTT	CASSLSGRTEAFF
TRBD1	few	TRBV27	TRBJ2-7	TGTGCCAGCAGTCGGACAGGGGGGTCCTACGAGCAGTACTTC	CASSRTGGSYEQYF
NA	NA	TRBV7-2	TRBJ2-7	TGTGCCAGTGGTCAGGGCCTCTACGAGCAGTACTTC	CASGQGLYEQYF
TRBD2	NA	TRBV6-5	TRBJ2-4	TGTGCCAGCAGTTACGGGGCGGGGGATGGAAAAAACATTCAGTACTTC	CASSYGAGDGKNIQYF
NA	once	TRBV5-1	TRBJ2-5	TGCGCCAGCAGCTTTGTTGGGATTGAGGGGGAGACCCAGTACTTC	CASSFVGIEGETQYF
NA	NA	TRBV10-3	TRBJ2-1	TGTGCCATCAGTGAGTCCCACAGCGGAACGTACAATGAGCAGTTCTTC	CAISESHSGTYNEQFF
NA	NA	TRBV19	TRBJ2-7	TGTGCCAGTAGTATAGCCAGGTCCTACGAGCAGTACTTC	CASSIARSYEQYF
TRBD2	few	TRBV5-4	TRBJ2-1	TGTGCCAGCAGCTTGGTTCTAGCGGGGTCCAATGAGCAGTTCTTC	CASSLVLAGSNEQFF
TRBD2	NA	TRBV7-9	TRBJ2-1	TGTGCCAGCAGCTCCGGACTAGCGGGAGTCGATGAGCAGTTCTTC	CASSSGLAGVDEQFF
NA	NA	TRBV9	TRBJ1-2	TGTGCCAGCAGGCCGAAAACGGATGGCTACACCTTC	CASRPKTDGYTF
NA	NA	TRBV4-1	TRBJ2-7	TGCGCCAGCAGCCAAGGACAGGCCTCCTACGAGCAGTACTTC	CASSQGQASYEQYF
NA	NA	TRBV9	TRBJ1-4	TGTGCCAGCAGCGGGGGGGGACGGCCGGAAAAACTGTTTTTT	CASSGGGRPEKLFF
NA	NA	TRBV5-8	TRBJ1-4	TGTGCCATAAAGACAGGACTTGAGGAAAAACTGTTTTTT	CAIKTGLEEKLFF
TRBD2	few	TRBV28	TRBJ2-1	TGTGCCAGCAGTTTCGGTGGGAGCGGGAGTTGGTATGAGCAGTTCTTC	CASSFGGSGSWYEQFF
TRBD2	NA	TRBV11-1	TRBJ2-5	TGTGCCAGCAGCTTTAGCGGGACGGCCCAAGAGACCCAGTACTTC	CASSFSGTAQETQYF
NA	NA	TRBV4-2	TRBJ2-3	TGTGCCAGCAGCCAAAGGGCGGGACCAGATACGCAGTATTTT	CASSQRAGPDTQYF
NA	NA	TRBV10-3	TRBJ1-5	TGTGCCATCAGTGAGCGGGGAGGGGGAAATCAGCCCCAGCATTTT	CAISERGGGNQPQHF
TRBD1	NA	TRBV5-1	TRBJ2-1	TGCGCCAGCAGCATAGGGACAGGGTACAATGAGCAGTTCTTC	CASSIGTGYNEQFF
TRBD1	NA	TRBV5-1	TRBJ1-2	TGCGCCAGCAGCTTTGGGACAGGGGGCGCGGGTGGCTACACCTTC	CASSFGTGGAGGYTF
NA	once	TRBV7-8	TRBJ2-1	TGTGCCAGCAGCCCCCGAGAGGCTGAGCAGTTCTTC	CASSPREAEQFF